This passage covers 18 T cell receptor beta chains from one sample sequenced in a study of CD8+CD57+ T cells in acquired aplastic anemia. Investigators profiled TCR beta VDJ and CDR3 from genomic DNA template. TCRdb re-called the reads with MiXCR, one entry per CDR3 protein. The data hold under 250,000 distinct CDR3 sequences, with about a third observed a single time. The sequencing sample was made of sorted CD4+, CD8+, or CD8+CD57+ T cells (not recorded which) from PBMCs. The source of these receptors is a human donor in good health, serving as a control.

This clonotype was seen at least ten times. This chain joins TRBV10-3 and TRBJ1-4; 8 bases are a match to TRBD1. V lost 0 bases and J lost 6; bases outside the gene matches: 9. The CDR3 length is 17 residues. Germline V lookup: CDR1 ENHRY, CDR2 SYGVKD. CDR3 in amino acids: CAISESILTRGHEKLFF. CDR3 DNA: TGTGCCATCAGTGAGTCGATTCTTACCAGGGGGCATGAAAAACTGTTTTTT.

Many counts were recorded for this clonotype. V gene TRBV9 combines with J gene TRBJ1-2, with D maybe TRBD1 (6 bases). The V and J ends lost 0 bases and 2 bases respectively, with 14 bases between them. From germline, CDR1 is SGDLS and CDR2 YYNGEE. This CDR3 has 16 amino acids. DNA for the CDR3: TGTGCCAGCAGCGTAGACCCAGGGGCTGTCAACTATGGCTACACCTTC. This gives the protein CASSVDPGAVNYGYTF.

In this sample, this clonotype turned up many times. The chain is built from TRBV10-3 and TRBJ1-4, with D unresolved. The CDR3 is 14 residues long. The V end was cut by 6 bases, the J end by 3 bases, with 11 bases between. CDR1 and CDR2 from the germline V gene are ENHRY and SYGVKD. The CDR3 spells CAIRATDPNEKLFF. In DNA, the CDR3 is TGTGCCATCAGAGCGACGGACCCTAATGAAAAACTGTTTTTT.

This clonotype was seen repeatedly, ten times or more. This chain uses TRBV25-1 with TRBJ1-6, with D perhaps matching TRBD1 (5 bases). Deletions cut 6 bases from V and 7 bases from J, with 28 bases between. Germline CDR1 and CDR2: MGHDK and SYGVNS. The CDR3 extends over 19 amino acids. CDR3 residues: CASRRYSSGSGGGNSPLHF. CDR3 bases: TGTGCCAGCAGGCGCTATAGCTCGGGTAGCGGGGGGGGAAATTCACCCCTCCACTTT.

This clonotype has a count of ten or more. The rearrangement joins TRBV10-2 to TRBJ1-3; no clear D. V was shortened by 2 bases and J by 3 bases, with 8 bases between the two germline ends. Looked up from germline, CDR1 is WSHSY and CDR2 is SAAADI. CDR3 length: 14 amino acids. The CDR3 loop is CASSEVGFGNTIYF. The DNA for the CDR3 is TGCGCCAGCAGTGAGGTTGGGTTTGGAAACACCATATATTTT.

This clonotype came up many times. The V call is TRBV4-2, the J call TRBJ2-7, with D possibly TRBD2 on 7 matching bases. Germline V gene lookup returns CDR1 LGHNA and CDR2 YNFKEQ. The length of the CDR3 is 18 residues. V was clipped by 2 bases and J by 2 bases, with 22 bases between them. The CDR3 nucleotides read TGTGCCAGCAGCCAACAAGCCGGGGGGACATCATTCGCCTACGAGCAGTACTTC. Residues: CASSQQAGGTSFAYEQYF.

This chain joins TRBV30 and TRBJ1-4, with D perhaps matching TRBD1 (6 bases). CDR1 and CDR2 from the germline V gene are GTSNPN and SVGIG (reference sequence). The CDR3 covers 13 residues. V was pared by 0 bases and J by 7 bases, with 9 bases between. CDR3 region: CAWSVQGGEKLFF. The CDR3 nucleotides are TGTGCCTGGAGTGTACAGGGAGGTGAAAAACTGTTTTTT.

The rearrangement joins TRBV29-1 to TRBJ2-5; 11 bases line up with TRBD1. The CDR3 length is 15 residues. The ends lost 4 bases at V and 4 bases at J; junction bases unmatched: 8. Germline-derived CDR1 and CDR2 are SQVTM and ANQGSEA. The DNA for the CDR3 is TGCAGCGTTGCCCGGGACAGGGGGGAGTTAGAGACCCAGTACTTC. Its protein is CSVARDRGELETQYF.

The chain has TRBV5-1 and TRBJ2-2; a possible D gene is TRBD1 (6 bases). The CDR3 loop spans 16 amino acids. Germline CDR1 reads SGHRS; CDR2 reads YFSETQ. V lost 4 bases to trimming and J lost 1 base, with 14 bases between them. CDR3: CASSQQPGQNTGELFF. The DNA for the CDR3 is TGCGCCAGCAGCCAACAACCGGGACAGAACACCGGGGAGCTGTTTTTT. Full variable domain (missing parts from reference TRBV5-1 and TRBJ2-2): KAGVTQTPRYLIKTRGQQVTLSCSPISGHRSVSWYQQTPGQGLQFLFEYFSETQRNKGNFPGRFSGRQFSNSRSEMNVSTLELGDSALYLCASSQQPGQNTGELFFGEGSRLTVL.

This clonotype showed up many times. This rearrangement joins TRBV2 to TRBJ1-2, with a possible D match to TRBD1 (6 bases). CDR3 length: 13 residues. CDR1 is SNHLY and CDR2 is FYNNEI in the germline V gene. V lost 9 bases to trimming and J lost 8 bases, with 19 bases between them. Here the CDR3 reads CARGIGQSRGYTF. CDR3 nucleotides: TGTGCCAGGGGCATAGGACAGAGTAGAGGCTACACCTTC.

This chain joins TRBV5-8 and TRBJ2-5; TRBD2 matches 8 bases. V lost 2 bases and J lost 3; bases outside the gene matches: 6. There are 15 residues in the CDR3. Germline V gives CDR1 SGHTS, CDR2 YDEGEE. The CDR3 DNA follows: TGTGCCAGCAGCTTATATCGGGGGGGCGAAGAGACCCAGTACTTC. It yields the protein CASSLYRGGEETQYF.

For this clonotype: A much more abundant neighbour one base away suggests this may be a read error. This chain joins TRBV12-3 or TRBV12-4 and TRBJ2-5; TRBD2 aligns across 9 bases. Losses at the gene ends were 7 bases for V and 4 bases for J; bases not matched to a gene: 13. The CDR3 spans 16 residues. CDR3 DNA sequence: TGTGCCAGCACCAGAAGTAGCGGGGGCCTCCGAGAGACCCAGTACTTC. This codes for CASTRSSGGLRETQYF.

This clonotype was seen once. The chain uses TRBV29-1 and TRBJ2-5; D might be TRBD2 (5 bases). There are 16 residues in the CDR3. Per the germline V gene, CDR1 is SQVTM and CDR2 is ANQGSEA. V gave up 7 bases and J gave up 4 bases, with 25 bases separating them. The CDR3, as DNA: TGCAGCGGATCGGCCAGCGGATCGGCCAGTGGAGAGACCCAGTACTTC. Amino acid sequence: CSGSASGSASGETQYF.

V usage is TRBV24-1 and J usage is TRBJ2-5; 7 bases are shared with TRBD1. The CDR3 consists of 15 residues. CDR1 and CDR2 (germline): KGHDR, SFDVKD. V lost 4 bases to trimming and J lost 3 bases; unmatched junction nucleotides: 7. The CDR3 is CATSDPTDREETQYF. CDR3 in DNA: TGTGCCACCAGTGACCCTACAGACAGGGAAGAGACCCAGTACTTC.

The chain combines TRBV28 with TRBJ2-7; 11 nucleotides agree with TRBD1. The V gene's germline CDR1 is MDHEN and CDR2 SYDVKM. Germline trimming cut 3 bases from V and 3 bases from J; bases unmatched to any gene: 7. CDR3 length equals 16 residues. CDR3 nucleotide sequence: TGTGCCAGCAGTTTCGGACAGGGGGCAAACTACTACGAGCAGTACTTC. This sequence encodes CASSFGQGANYYEQYF.

Points on this clonotype: A clone one base away is much larger, so this may be a read error. The chain is built from TRBV6-1 and TRBJ2-7; no clear D. CDR3 length: 11 amino acids. V was clipped by 4 bases and J by 3 bases, with 4 bases between them. CDR1 MNHNS and CDR2 SASEGT come from the germline V gene. For the CDR3, the DNA is TGTGCCAGCAGTGTTCGCTACGAGCAGTACTTC. Its translation: CASSVRYEQYF.

Points on this clonotype: A much bigger clone sits one base away, suggesting this may be a read error. This chain joins TRBV19 and TRBJ2-7; possible D gene TRBD2, 5 bases. This CDR3 spans 14 amino acids. The ends were cut back, 9 bases at V and 4 bases at J, with 19 bases in the middle. Germline V gene data show CDR1 as LNHDA and CDR2 as SQIVND (reference sequence). In DNA form, the CDR3 reads TGTGCCAGCAGCTTAGGACGGGGTACGTACGAGCAGTACTTC. Translated: CASSLGRGTYEQYF.

Only a few counts were recorded for this clonotype. The chain recombines TRBV25-1 with TRBJ2-1; the D is unclear. Trimming pared 5 bases from V and 0 bases from J, leaving 11 bases between. CDR1 and CDR2 from the germline V gene are MGHDK and SYGVNS. The CDR3 is made up of 15 amino acids. CDR3 region: CASSSMGYSYNEQFF. The CDR3 region has the DNA TGTGCCAGCAGTTCTATGGGATACTCCTACAATGAGCAGTTCTTC.